Shown below are 5 T cell receptor beta chains from a single sample sequenced in a study of CD8+ T cells in alopecia areata. Reverse transcribed after extraction, RNA yielded cDNA as the sequencing template. This table comes from immunoSEQ multiplex PCR, and its TCRdb copy is limited to in-frame clones, with some not included. Of over 120,000 clones in the sample, roughly 54% were seen once. Treatment indicated: oral pan-JAK inhibitor, 5-10 mg twice daily. The sequencing used CD8+ T cells sorted from blood, collected at week 4, from a patient treated with tofacitinib. These receptors were taken from a human donor with alopecia areata.

In its sample, this clone was seen a few times. The chain has TRBV2 and TRBJ2-3; TRBD2 aligns across 9 bases. The CDR3 is made up of 13 amino acids. V was clipped by 6 bases and J by 6 bases; unmatched bases: 4. The germline gives CDR1 SNHLY, CDR2 FYNNEI. The CDR3 protein is CASSAGGMDTQYF. For the CDR3, the DNA is TGTGCCAGCAGCGCGGGGGGGATGGATACGCAGTATTTT.

The chain links TRBV5-1 to TRBJ1-1; no clear D gene. The CDR3 covers 14 residues. Germline lookup yields CDR1 SGHRS and CDR2 YFSETQ. The V and J ends lost 4 bases and 3 bases respectively, with 13 bases between them. The CDR3 here is CASSTESGYTEAFF. The CDR3 DNA reads as TGCGCCAGCAGCACGGAAAGTGGGTACACTGAAGCTTTCTTT.

This clone was observed a few times. The V call is TRBV29-1, the J call TRBJ2-6; the D gene is possibly TRBD1 (5 bases). The CDR3 has 15 residues. V shed 0 bases and J shed 2 bases, with 8 bases lying between them. Germline-derived CDR1 and CDR2 are SQVTM and ANQGSEA. CDR3 sequence (DNA): TGCAGCGTTGAAGATCCAGGGACTGGGGCCAACGTCCTGACTTTC. This translates into CSVEDPGTGANVLTF.

V is TRBV2 and J is TRBJ2-5, with D tentatively TRBD1 (7 bases). Germline V gives CDR1 SNHLY, CDR2 FYNNEI. The CDR3 length is 15 residues. V lost 5 bases, J lost 0 bases, and 13 bases lay in between. The CDR3 protein is CASSLEGAYQETQYF. CDR3 coding DNA: TGTGCCAGCAGTTTGGAGGGGGCCTACCAAGAGACCCAGTACTTC.

The chain links TRBV29-1 to TRBJ2-5, with D perhaps being TRBD1 or TRBD2 (5 bases each). CDR1 is SQVTM and CDR2 is ANQGSEA in the germline V gene. Trimming cost V 7 bases and J 2 bases, with 8 bases left between them. The CDR3 consists of 11 residues. Here the CDR3 DNA reads TGCAGCGCAGGGAGACAAGAGACCCAGTACTTC. Translating it yields CSAGRQETQYF.